These 7 T cell receptor beta chains came from one sample sequenced in a study of T cell repertoires in cytomegalovirus infection. A single record per CDR3 protein comes from TCRdb applying MiXCR to the reads. Of some 300,000 distinct CDR3 sequences detected, about a sixth appear once; the ten largest clones hold around 12%. Sample: PBMCs. The origin of the receptors is a human donor in good health (CMV status not recorded). Some clones in this sample may be carry-over from other donors' samples.

The sample holds many counts of this clonotype. This chain uses TRBV7-9 with TRBJ2-5, with a tentative D call TRBD2 (6 bases). This CDR3 has 14 residues. V shed 6 bases and J shed 5 bases, with 16 bases lying between them. Germline loops: CDR1 SEHNR, CDR2 FQNEAQ (reference sequence). The CDR3 sequence: CASSYGSSGETQYF. The CDR3 nucleotides are TGTGCCAGCAGTTACGGGAGCTCCGGGGAGACCCAGTACTTC.

This clonotype was counted at least ten times. V and J are TRBV7-6 and TRBJ2-3; 9 nucleotides align to TRBD2. The V gene's germline CDR1 is SGHVS and CDR2 FNYEAQ. This CDR3 spans 15 amino acids. Trimming took 4 bases from V and 3 from J; bases not matched to a gene: 5. The CDR3 DNA follows: TGTGCCAGCAGCTCGTTAGCGGGGGAAACAGATACGCAGTATTTT. This sequence encodes CASSSLAGETDTQYF.

Remarks on this clonotype: In this CDR3 the conserved last residue, phenylalanine or tryptophan, is missing, so a read error is likely. This chain connects TRBV20-1 to TRBJ2-1; no firm D call. Germline V lookup: CDR1 DFQATT, CDR2 SNEGSKA (reference sequence). There are 14 residues in the CDR3. Trimming cost V 5 bases and J 2 bases, with 13 bases left between them. CDR3 in amino acids: CSALLPGPYNEQFY. The CDR3 nucleotides are TGCAGTGCTTTGCTTCCGGGTCCCTACAATGAGCAGTTCTAC.

This rearrangement joins TRBV15 to TRBJ2-1; either TRBD1 or TRBD2 may fit D (5 bases each). This CDR3 region has 19 residues. V was shortened by 1 base and J by 13 bases, with 32 bases between the two germline ends. Germline loops: CDR1 LNHNV, CDR2 YYDKDF (reference sequence). The CDR3 DNA reads TGTGCCACCAGCAGAGTTGGGGGTGGGGTTTCCATTGACTTGACGCTCCAGTTCTTC. Encoded protein: CATSRVGGGVSIDLTLQFF. The full variable domain, in which reference TRBV15 and TRBJ2-1 provide the parts outside the CDR3, is DAMVIQNPRYQVTQFGKPVTLSCSQTLNHNVMYWYQQKSSQAPKLLFHYYDKDFNNEADTPDNFQSRRPNTSFCFLDIRSPGLGDTAMYLCATSRVGGGVSIDLTLQFFGPGTRLTVL.

V usage is TRBV7-9 and J usage is TRBJ1-1, with 8 bases that match TRBD1. Germline V gives CDR1 SEHNR, CDR2 FQNEAQ (reference sequence). The CDR3 runs to 14 residues. The V and J ends lost 5 bases and 4 bases, in that order; junction bases with no gene match: 6. The CDR3 here is CASSPSTGGTEAFF. The CDR3, as DNA: TGTGCCAGCAGCCCATCAACAGGGGGCACTGAAGCTTTCTTT.

In its sample, this clonotype was seen many times. The chain has TRBV7-2 and TRBJ2-7; 15 nucleotides match TRBD2. CDR1 SGHTA and CDR2 FQGNSA come from the germline V gene. There are 17 residues in the CDR3. The V gene end was trimmed by 5 bases and the J gene end by 1 base; junction bases not matched to a gene: 6. CDR3 in DNA: TGTGCCAGCAGCACCCGGACTAGCGGGGGGGTGTCCTACGAGCAGTACTTC. Protein sequence: CASSTRTSGGVSYEQYF.

This clonotype has just a few counts. The genes are TRBV6-5 and TRBJ2-3; 8 bases agree with TRBD2. The CDR3 runs to 15 residues. Germline loops: CDR1 MNHEY, CDR2 SVGAGI. Unmatched junction bases numbered 8, after V lost 6 bases and J lost 3 bases. The CDR3 DNA reads TGTGCCAGCAGCCCTCCCGGGGGGGAGACAGATACGCAGTATTTT. Residues: CASSPPGGETDTQYF.